The next 8 T cell receptor beta chains were all read from a single sample in a study of blood T cell repertoires in COVID-19. TCRdb's table, derived via immunoSEQ multiplex PCR, lists solely in-frame clones and lacks some. Among 250,000 to 350,000 clones listed, about 89% were seen once. The sample taken for sequencing was peripheral blood. Receptors were obtained from a woman in her 50s who had recovered from COVID-19.

The rearrangement joins TRBV2 to TRBJ2-1, with a possible D match to TRBD2 (6 bases). The CDR3 length is 14 residues. CDR1 is SNHLY, CDR2 FYNNEI, per germline. V lost 6 bases, J lost 0 bases, and 9 bases lay in between. In nucleotides, the CDR3 is TGTGCCAGCAGGGGAGGTGGCTCCTACAATGAGCAGTTCTTC. This gives the protein CASRGGGSYNEQFF. Full variable domain (missing parts from reference TRBV2 and TRBJ2-1): EPEVTQTPSHQVTQMGQEVILRCVPISNHLYFYWYRQILGQKVEFLVSFYNNEISEKSEIFDDQFSVERPDGSNFTLKIRSTKLEDSAMYFCASRGGGSYNEQFFGPGTRLTVL.

The chain couples TRBV7-9 to TRBJ2-7, with 7 bases lining up with TRBD1. Germline lookup yields CDR1 SEHNR and CDR2 FQNEAQ (reference sequence). This CDR3 contains 14 residues. V lost 6 bases, J lost 1 base, and 6 bases stayed unmatched. CDR3 nucleotide sequence: TGTGCCAGCAGACAAACGGGACAGTCCTACGAGCAGTACTTC. Protein sequence: CASRQTGQSYEQYF.

Turning to this clone: The sample contains more than one DNA sequence encoding this CDR3. This chain joins TRBV5-6 and TRBJ1-3; D not certain. V lost 2 bases and J lost 0, with 3 bases in between. The length of the CDR3 is 13 residues. The germline V gene encodes CDR1 SGHDT and CDR2 YYEEEE. The CDR3 sequence: CASSFSSGNTIYF. In DNA form, the CDR3 reads TGTGCCAGCAGCTTTAGCTCTGGAAACACCATATATTTT. Using reference TRBV5-6 and TRBJ1-3 for the parts outside the CDR3, the full variable domain is DAGVTQSPTHLIKTRGQQVTLRCSPKSGHDTVSWYQQALGQGPQFIFQYYEEEERQRGNFPDRFSGHQFPNYSSELNVNALLLGDSALYLCASSFSSGNTIYFGEGSWLTVV.

The chain couples TRBV5-4 to TRBJ2-3; TRBD2 matches at 8 bases. The trim removed 4 bases at V and 1 base at J, leaving 11 bases unmatched. Germline values: CDR1 SGHNT, CDR2 YYREEE (reference sequence). The CDR3 length is 17 residues. This CDR3 is CASSSAGAGAGTDTQYF. The CDR3 coding sequence is TGTGCCAGCAGCAGTGCTGGAGCGGGGGCCGGCACAGATACGCAGTATTTT.

This clone was counted only a few times. A read error may account for a junction end that differs from germline. The V and J genes are TRBV3-1 (or the pseudogene TRBV3-2) and TRBJ1-6; no clear D gene. The CDR3 runs 14 residues. Per germline, CDR1 LGHDT and CDR2 YNNKEL (reference sequence). The CDR3 spells CASSRADYYSPLHF. In DNA form, the CDR3 reads TGTGCCAGCAGCCGGGCGGACTATTATTCACCCCTCCACTTT.

This clone was counted between two and nine times. The chain joins TRBV6-1 to TRBJ1-1; possibly TRBD1 for D (5 bases). Germline V gives CDR1 MNHNS, CDR2 SASEGT. The CDR3 is 15 amino acids. The V end lost 2 bases, the J end lost 1 base, and 11 bases lay between the germline ends. The CDR3 loop reads CASSEFWQGNTEAFF. In nucleotides, the CDR3 is TGTGCCAGCAGTGAATTCTGGCAGGGGAACACTGAAGCTTTCTTT.

This sequence joins TRBV12-3 or TRBV12-4 and TRBJ2-1, with D unresolved. This CDR3 spans 11 amino acids. V lost 10 bases to trimming and J lost 3 bases, with 7 bases between them. Written as DNA, the CDR3 is TGTGCCATCAGCAGCTACAATGAGCAGTTCTTC. It encodes CAISSYNEQFF.

The chain combines TRBV30 with TRBJ1-1, with D tentatively TRBD1 (5 bases). Germline CDR1 is GTSNPN and CDR2 is SVGIG (reference sequence). The CDR3 spans 13 residues. Deletions cut 2 bases from V and 5 bases from J, with 12 bases between. CDR3 coding DNA: TGTGCCTGGAGTAAGGGGCTAAGGACTGAAGCTTTCTTT. This encodes CAWSKGLRTEAFF. Drawing the rest from reference TRBV30 and TRBJ1-1, the complete variable domain is SQTIHQWPATLVQPVGSPLSLECTVEGTSNPNLYWYRQAAGRGLQLLFYSVGIGQISSEVPQNLSASRPQDRQFILSSKKLLLSDSGFYLCAWSKGLRTEAFFGQGTRLTVV.